This passage covers 28 T cell receptor beta chains from one sample sequenced in a study of T cell clonotyping in hematopoietic cell transplantation. The assay was immunoSEQ multiplex PCR, and TCRdb's table has in-frame clones only and misses some. The sample holds around 16,000 clones, about two thirds seen once. The input for sequencing was PBMCs, taken 30 days after allogeneic stem cell transplant. These receptors all come from a male patient aged 45-59 years who had an allogeneic stem cell transplant from an unrelated donor, so T cells may come from the graft donor. Some clones in this sample may be carry-over from other donors' samples.

The sample holds one count of this clone. The chain couples TRBV19 to TRBJ1-5; TRBD1 matches at 8 bases. Germline V gene lookup returns CDR1 LNHDA and CDR2 SQIVND (reference sequence). V was clipped by 5 bases and J by 7 bases; unmatched bases: 10. The CDR3 totals 15 residues. The CDR3 here is CASSPGQGLGQPQHF. Here the CDR3 DNA reads TGTGCCAGTAGTCCAGGACAGGGCCTCGGCCAGCCCCAGCATTTT.

This sequence joins TRBV30 and TRBJ2-3, with 12 bases fitting TRBD2. The germline V gene encodes CDR1 GTSNPN and CDR2 SVGIG (reference sequence). This CDR3 comprises 12 residues. In DNA form, the CDR3 reads TGTGCGGCTAGCGGGGGGGGAGATACGCAGTATTTT. Translated, it gives CAASGGGDTQYF.

This sequence joins TRBV30 and TRBJ1-2; unclear D gene. Looked up from germline, CDR1 is GTSNPN and CDR2 is SVGIG (reference sequence). The germline V and J ends were trimmed by 5 bases and 4 bases, with 14 bases remaining between them. The CDR3 spans 13 residues. CDR3 sequence (DNA): TGTGCCTGGTGTCTCGGCAGTTCCTATGGCTACACCTTC. It codes for CAWCLGSSYGYTF. The full variable domain, with the rest looked up from reference TRBV30 and TRBJ1-2, is SQTIHQWPATLVQPVGSPLSLECTVEGTSNPNLYWYRQAAGRGLQLLFYSVGIGQISSEVPQNLSASRPQDRQFILSSKKLLLSDSGFYLCAWCLGSSYGYTFGSGTRLTVV.

The chain carries TRBV5-4 and TRBJ2-5; the match to TRBD1 covers 9 bases. The CDR3 totals 15 residues. Germline V gene sequence: CDR1 SGHNT, CDR2 YYREEE (reference sequence). Unmatched junction bases numbered 8, after V lost 4 bases and J lost 4 bases. CDR3 amino acids: CASSPGGQGRETQYF. The CDR3 DNA sequence: TGTGCCAGCAGCCCCGGTGGACAGGGGAGAGAGACCCAGTACTTC.

This clone occurred once. This rearrangement joins TRBV30 to TRBJ1-2; no definite D call. CDR3 length: 10 residues. The V gene's germline CDR1 is GTSNPN and CDR2 SVGIG (reference sequence). Trimming pared 7 bases from V and 1 base from J, leaving 4 bases between. For the CDR3, the DNA is TGTGCCTTGATTAACTATGGCTACACCTTC. Its translation is CALINYGYTF. Variable domain in full (rest from reference TRBV30 and TRBJ1-2): SQTIHQWPATLVQPVGSPLSLECTVEGTSNPNLYWYRQAAGRGLQLLFYSVGIGQISSEVPQNLSASRPQDRQFILSSKKLLLSDSGFYLCALINYGYTFGSGTRLTVV.

The chain recombines TRBV5-1 with TRBJ2-7; tentatively, D is TRBD1 (5 bases). CDR1 is SGHRS, CDR2 YFSETQ, per germline. The CDR3 loop spans 15 amino acids. Trimming took off 0 bases at V and 3 bases at J, with 13 bases between the two ends. CDR3 residues: CASSLALSGNYEQYF. The CDR3 region has the DNA TGCGCCAGCAGCTTGGCCCTGTCAGGGAACTACGAGCAGTACTTC.

The chain couples TRBV7-9 to TRBJ2-3, with D perhaps TRBD2 (6 bases). Trimming stripped 5 bases from V and 7 bases from J, with 10 bases between. The CDR3 has 12 amino acids. CDR1 is SEHNR and CDR2 is FQNEAQ in the germline V gene (reference sequence). The CDR3 coding sequence is TGTGCCAGCAGCCTGGGGGGTAATACGCAGTATTTT. Amino acids: CASSLGGNTQYF.

The chain uses TRBV10-3 and TRBJ2-5; maybe TRBD1 (6 bases). The CDR3 extends over 15 amino acids. V shed 0 bases and J shed 4 bases, with 12 bases lying between them. Germline assignment: CDR1 ENHRY and CDR2 SYGVKD. The CDR3 protein is CAISESGTGIETQYF. CDR3 in DNA: TGTGCCATCAGTGAGTCTGGAACAGGGATAGAGACCCAGTACTTC.

This clone was detected only once. V is TRBV6-5 and J is TRBJ1-2, with D uncertain. The CDR3 is 14 amino acids. Germline V CDR1 and CDR2: MNHEY, SVGAGI. Trimming pared 4 bases from V and 4 bases from J, leaving 13 bases between. CDR3: CASSSRTESYGYTF. DNA for the CDR3: TGTGCCAGCAGTTCCCGGACGGAGAGCTATGGCTACACCTTC.

V is TRBV30 and J is TRBJ2-7; D might be TRBD2 (5 bases). The CDR3 sequence is 13 residues long. Trimming took off 3 bases at V and 2 bases at J, with 11 bases between the two ends. Germline assignment: CDR1 GTSNPN and CDR2 SVGIG (reference sequence). CDR3 sequence: CAWSDPGTYEQYF. CDR3 DNA sequence: TGTGCCTGGAGCGATCCGGGAACCTACGAGCAGTACTTC. The full variable domain, completed using reference TRBV30 and TRBJ2-7, is SQTIHQWPATLVQPVGSPLSLECTVEGTSNPNLYWYRQAAGRGLQLLFYSVGIGQISSEVPQNLSASRPQDRQFILSSKKLLLSDSGFYLCAWSDPGTYEQYFGPGTRLTVT.

The CDR3 here is CASSYSTGENTEAFF. CDR3 coding DNA: TGTGCCAGCAGTTACTCGACAGGGGAGAACACTGAAGCTTTCTTT. V and J are TRBV6-5 and TRBJ1-1; 8 positions match TRBD1. Germline trimming cut 0 bases from V and 1 base from J; bases unmatched to any gene: 1. This CDR3 is built from 15 residues. Germline V CDR1 and CDR2: MNHEY, SVGAGI.

The chain is built from TRBV7-3 and TRBJ2-6; D is perhaps TRBD1 (6 bases). The germline V gene has CDR1 SGHTA and CDR2 FQGTGA. V shed 5 bases and J shed 1 base, with 18 bases lying between them. The CDR3 has 18 residues. The CDR3 sequence: CASSETPGVGSGANVLTF. The DNA for the CDR3 is TGTGCCAGCAGCGAAACGCCAGGGGTAGGGTCTGGGGCCAACGTCCTGACTTTC.

This chain links TRBV30 with TRBJ1-1; D remains unclear. Germline CDR1 reads GTSNPN; CDR2 reads SVGIG (reference sequence). Trimming stripped 5 bases from V and 0 bases from J, with 13 bases between. The CDR3 has 14 amino acids. As DNA, the CDR3 is TGTGCCTGGGACCGAAAGGGAATGAACACTGAAGCTTTCTTT. Protein sequence: CAWDRKGMNTEAFF.

V usage is TRBV30 and J usage is TRBJ1-6, with 7 bases identical to TRBD1. CDR1 and CDR2 from the germline V gene are GTSNPN and SVGIG (reference sequence). Trimming at V came to 4 bases and at J to 10 bases, leaving 19 bases not matched to a gene. The CDR3 length is 17 residues. The CDR3 reads CAWNLNSGTALDSPLHF. For the CDR3, the DNA is TGTGCCTGGAACCTCAATTCTGGGACAGCCCTGGACTCACCCCTCCACTTT.

The chain carries TRBV30 and TRBJ2-7, with 7 bases matching TRBD1. This CDR3 spans 14 amino acids. Germline V gene lookup returns CDR1 GTSNPN and CDR2 SVGIG (reference sequence). The J segment lost 5 bases and the V segment lost 3 bases, leaving 10 bases of the junction unmatched. CDR3 coding DNA: TGTGCCTGGAGGGTGGGCAGGGGGATCGACGAGCAGTACTTC. Its protein product is CAWRVGRGIDEQYF.

Only a few counts were recorded for this clone. The V and J genes are TRBV14 and TRBJ2-3, with a possible D match to TRBD2 (6 bases). V was pared by 0 bases and J by 3 bases, with 16 bases between. CDR1 and CDR2 (germline): SGHDN, FVKESK. CDR3 length equals 17 residues. CDR3 DNA: TGTGCCAGCAGCCAAGATAGTGGCGGCGGGATAACAGATACGCAGTATTTT. It codes for CASSQDSGGGITDTQYF.

The chain couples TRBV7-2 to TRBJ1-2, with 9 nucleotides matching TRBD1. V lost 5 bases and J lost 2; bases outside the gene matches: 6. The germline gives CDR1 SGHTA, CDR2 FQGNSA. The CDR3 is 15 residues long. For the CDR3, the DNA is TGTGCCAGCAGCAATAGGACAGGGGCAAACTATGGCTACACCTTC. As protein: CASSNRTGANYGYTF.

This clone occurred a few times. This chain links TRBV6-5 with TRBJ2-1; TRBD1 matches 7 bases. After removal of 2 bases from V and 2 bases from J, the junction contained 3 bases not matched to a gene. Germline CDR1 reads MNHEY; CDR2 reads SVGAGI. The CDR3 sequence is 15 residues long. The CDR3 spells CASSYRDSAYNEQFF. As DNA, the CDR3 is TGTGCCAGCAGTTACCGGGACAGCGCCTACAATGAGCAGTTCTTC.

The chain joins TRBV29-1 to TRBJ1-1; D might be TRBD1 (5 bases). With 2 bases removed from V and 5 bases from J, the gap between germline ends came to 12 bases. CDR3 size: 13 residues. Germline values: CDR1 SQVTM, CDR2 ANQGSEA. CDR3 coding DNA: TGCAGCGTTGAAAAGGGGTATGGGACTGAAGCTTTCTTT. This codes for CSVEKGYGTEAFF.

CDR3 DNA: TGCGCCAGCAGCCCGGGTTACGGGATGAATTCACCCCTCCACTTT. Residues: CASSPGYGMNSPLHF. J is TRBJ1-6 and V is TRBV4-1; D not certain. CDR1 MGHRA and CDR2 YSYEKL come from the germline V gene. The CDR3 is made up of 15 amino acids. Trimming stripped 4 bases from V and 7 bases from J, with 14 bases between.

The table lists this clone with a count of one. The chain is built from TRBV5-6 and TRBJ2-2, with TRBD1 identical over 10 bases. There are 15 residues in the CDR3. Trimming cost V 6 bases and J 3 bases; bases outside gene matches: 5. Germline V CDR1 and CDR2: SGHDT, YYEEEE. The CDR3: CASIKDRGYTGELFF. As DNA, the CDR3 is TGTGCCAGCATCAAGGACAGGGGGTACACCGGGGAGCTGTTTTTT.

The chain joins TRBV28 to TRBJ1-3, with D unclear. CDR1 and CDR2 from the germline V gene are MDHEN and SYDVKM. V was shortened by 3 bases and J by 4 bases, with 10 bases between the two germline ends. The CDR3 covers 14 residues. The DNA for the CDR3 is TGTGCCAGCAGTTTTAATCCGGCCGGAAACACCATATATTTT. It yields the protein CASSFNPAGNTIYF.

The gene calls are TRBV25-1 and TRBJ2-7, with 8 bases lining up with TRBD2. CDR3 size: 14 residues. Germline V gene data show CDR1 as MGHDK and CDR2 as SYGVNS. J was trimmed by 9 bases and V by 3 bases; bases with no gene match: 10. CDR3 sequence: CASSDRGAGGRQYF. The DNA of the CDR3 is TGTGCCAGCAGTGACAGGGGTGCGGGGGGCCGGCAGTACTTC.

This clone showed up just once. V and J are TRBV4-3 and TRBJ1-2; 8 positions agree with TRBD1. V shed 0 bases and J 4 bases; nucleotides not matched to a gene: 10. The CDR3 is made up of 17 amino acids. CDR1 is LGHNA, CDR2 YSLEER, per germline. The CDR3 DNA follows: TGCGCCAGCAGCCAAGATACTGAGGCAGGGGGCACCTATGGCTACACCTTC. This translates into CASSQDTEAGGTYGYTF.

This clone was recorded a few times. In nucleotides, the CDR3 is TGCAGCGCCAGGGACAGGGGAAACTATGGCTACACCTTC. Translation: CSARDRGNYGYTF. The chain employs TRBV29-1 and TRBJ1-2; the match to TRBD1 covers 10 bases. The junction had 4 bases not matched to a gene; V was cut back by 7 bases and J by 2 bases. The CDR3 is 13 amino acids. Germline CDR1 SQVTM, CDR2 ANQGSEA.

In this sample, this clone turned up a few times. The V gene is TRBV27, the J gene TRBJ2-7, with 8 bases fitting TRBD2. The CDR3 consists of 12 residues. CDR1 is MNHEY and CDR2 is SMNVEV in the germline V gene (reference sequence). The junction had 8 bases not matched to a gene; V was cut back by 5 bases and J by 11 bases. The CDR3 loop is CASSRPGGVEYF. Written as DNA, the CDR3 is TGTGCCAGCAGTCGTCCGGGGGGGGTCGAGTACTTC.

The rearrangement joins TRBV28 to TRBJ2-7, with a tentative D call TRBD1 (5 bases). Germline V gives CDR1 MDHEN, CDR2 SYDVKM. V was clipped by 5 bases and J by 4 bases, with 15 bases between them. The CDR3 length is 14 residues. CDR3 nucleotides: TGTGCCAGCAGTCTCGGACACGAATATTACGAGCAGTACTTC. This sequence encodes CASSLGHEYYEQYF. Drawing the rest from reference TRBV28 and TRBJ2-7, the complete variable domain is DVKVTQSSRYLVKRTGEKVFLECVQDMDHENMFWYRQDPGLGLRLIYFSYDVKMKEKGDIPEGYSVSREKKERFSLILESASTNQTSMYLCASSLGHEYYEQYFGPGTRLTVT.

V and J are TRBV29-1 and TRBJ1-1; D not certain. CDR3 length: 10 residues. Trimming stripped 6 bases from V and 3 bases from J, with 5 bases between. Germline assignment: CDR1 SQVTM and CDR2 ANQGSEA. CDR3 in DNA: TGCAGCGTATGGGACACTGAAGCTTTCTTT. Residues: CSVWDTEAFF.